Each of the 7 T cell receptor beta chains below was sequenced from the same sample in a study of T-cell memory formation after mild COVID-19. TCRdb independently ran MiXCR on the 5' RACE reads; one entry per CDR3 protein. The sample gives 90,000 to 120,000 distinct CDR3 sequences, around 10% of which show up once; roughly two fifths is in the top ten. Sequencing was performed on PBMCs or a T cell subset sorted from them (not recorded which). These receptors were collected from a man aged 18 to 29 who had mild COVID-19 (a few samples of this study predate the infection). Cell type and time point are not known.

The V call is TRBV9, the J call TRBJ2-2, with D possibly called TRBD1 or TRBD2 (5 bases each). The ends were cut back, 3 bases at V and 7 bases at J, with 19 bases in the middle. The CDR3 runs 16 residues. CDR1 is SGDLS, CDR2 YYNGEE, per germline. The CDR3 loop is CASSARDEHRIGELFF. The CDR3 bases are TGTGCCAGCAGCGCCCGGGACGAACACCGAATCGGGGAGCTGTTTTTT.

The gene calls are TRBV7-9 and TRBJ2-3; D unclear. V dropped 3 bases and J dropped 1 base, with 8 bases sitting between them. This CDR3 is 14 amino acids long. Germline CDR1 reads SEHNR; CDR2 reads FQNEAQ (reference sequence). Written as DNA, the CDR3 is TGTGCCAGCAGCTTGTCTGCGGGCACAGATACGCAGTATTTT. This sequence encodes CASSLSAGTDTQYF. Full variable domain (missing parts from reference TRBV7-9 and TRBJ2-3): DTGVSQNPRHKITKRGQNVTFRCDPISEHNRLYWYRQTLGQGPEFLTYFQNEAQLEKSRLLSDRFSAERPKGSFSTLEIQRTEQGDSAMYLCASSLSAGTDTQYFGPGTRLTVL.

The rearrangement uses TRBV10-3 and TRBJ2-5, with 8 bases that match TRBD2. The V gene's germline CDR1 is ENHRY and CDR2 SYGVKD. The trim removed 0 bases at V and 4 bases at J, leaving 10 bases unmatched. This CDR3 contains 17 residues. The DNA for the CDR3 is TGTGCCATCAGTGAGTCTACAGCGGGGGTCTTCGGAGAGACCCAGTACTTC. Translated: CAISESTAGVFGETQYF.

This clonotype was detected only a few times. The chain uses TRBV5-1 and TRBJ2-5, with TRBD1 matching over 10 bases. Germline trimming cut 4 bases from V and 3 bases from J; bases unmatched to any gene: 9. In germline, CDR1 is SGHRS, CDR2 YFSETQ. The CDR3 totals 16 residues. The CDR3 loop is CASSLPRDRGKETQYF. Here the CDR3 DNA reads TGCGCCAGCAGCCTGCCCCGGGACAGGGGTAAAGAGACCCAGTACTTC.

This clonotype was counted at least ten times. J is TRBJ2-7 and V is TRBV4-1; 7 bases map to TRBD1. The length of the CDR3 is 17 residues. J lost 5 bases, V lost 2 bases, and 15 bases had no gene match. Germline CDR1 MGHRA, CDR2 YSYEKL. The CDR3: CASSQTPYKETGNEQYV. The CDR3 nucleotides are TGCGCCAGCAGCCAAACCCCGTACAAAGAGACAGGGAACGAGCAGTACGTC.

The J gene is TRBJ1-2, the V gene TRBV21-1; the table's D call, TRBD1, has no DNA check behind it. TRBV21-1 is deemed a pseudogene. The CDR3 runs to 14 residues. CDR3 nucleotides: TGTGCCAGCAGCAAGACGGGGGCCAGCTATGGCTACACCTTC. Translation gives CASSKTGASYGYTF.

This clonotype occurred many times. The CDR3 sequence: CASSLDPYNEQFF. DNA of the CDR3: TGTGCCAGCAGTTTAGACCCTTACAATGAGCAGTTCTTC. The chain links TRBV12-3 or TRBV12-4 to TRBJ2-1; D is uncertain. The CDR3 covers 13 residues. V was clipped by 1 base and J by 4 bases, with 5 bases between them.